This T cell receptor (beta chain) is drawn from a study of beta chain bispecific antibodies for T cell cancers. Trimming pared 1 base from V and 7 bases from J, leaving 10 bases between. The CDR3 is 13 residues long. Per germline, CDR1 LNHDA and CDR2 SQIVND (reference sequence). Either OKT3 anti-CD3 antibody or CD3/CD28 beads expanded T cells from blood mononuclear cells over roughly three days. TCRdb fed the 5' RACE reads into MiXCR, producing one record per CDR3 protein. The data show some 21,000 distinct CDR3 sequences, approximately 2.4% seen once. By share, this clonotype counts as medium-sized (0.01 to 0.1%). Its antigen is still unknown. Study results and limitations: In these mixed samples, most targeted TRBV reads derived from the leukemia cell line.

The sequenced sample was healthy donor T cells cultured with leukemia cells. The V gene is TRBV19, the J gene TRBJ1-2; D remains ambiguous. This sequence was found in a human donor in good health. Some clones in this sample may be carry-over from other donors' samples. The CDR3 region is CASSIGLRSGYTF. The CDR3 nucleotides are TGTGCCAGTAGTATAGGACTTCGGAGTGGCTACACCTTC.